The table lists the clone carrying this T cell receptor (beta chain) with many counts. Its antigen is not identified. The sample is drawn from a study of T cells in Graves' hyperthyroidism and ophthalmopathy. Study outcomes and limitations: Most expanded thyroid clonotypes above 0.001 also appeared in blood.

Graves' hyperthyroidism qualified as stable when ophthalmopathy did not progress within 18 months. Diagnosing involved the use of clinical symptoms, serum thyroxine and TRAb, thyroid ultrasound and orbital computed tomography. From roughly 9.2 ml of fresh peripheral blood, PBMCs were isolated. RNA transcripts yielded amplified TCR beta CDR3 regions. When the TCR CDR3 underwent first-round RT-PCR, the HTBI primer set was used. TCRdb analysed the multiplex PCR reads with MiXCR anew, one entry per CDR3 protein. The table includes some 500,000 distinct CDR3 sequences, 13% to 15% detected once. This receptor was obtained from a woman aged 18-29 years with Graves' hyperthyroidism. The sequencing input was blood.

This CDR3 is CASSLSGTGPYEQYF. CDR3 sequence (DNA): TGTGCCAGCAGTCTCTCCGGGACAGGGCCCTACGAGCAGTACTTC. The rearrangement joins TRBV6-1 to TRBJ2-7, with 9 bases identical to TRBD1. The V gene's germline CDR1 is MNHNS and CDR2 SASEGT. V gave up 5 bases and J gave up 2 bases; unmatched junction bases: 7. The CDR3 spans 15 residues.